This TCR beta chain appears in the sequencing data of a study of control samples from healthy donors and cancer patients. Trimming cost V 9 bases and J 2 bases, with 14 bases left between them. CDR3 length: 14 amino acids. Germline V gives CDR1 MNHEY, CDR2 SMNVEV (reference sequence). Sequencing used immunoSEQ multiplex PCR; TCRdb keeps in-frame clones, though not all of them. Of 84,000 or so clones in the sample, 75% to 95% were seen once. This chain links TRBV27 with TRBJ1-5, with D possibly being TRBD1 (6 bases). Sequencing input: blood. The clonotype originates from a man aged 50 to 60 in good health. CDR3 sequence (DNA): TGTGCCAGTAAAGGGGGGTTAGGCAATCAGCCCCAGCATTTT. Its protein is CASKGGLGNQPQHF.